This T cell receptor (beta chain) was retrieved from a study of T cells in Graves' hyperthyroidism and ophthalmopathy. The V end lost 1 base, the J end lost 11 bases, and 15 bases lay between the germline ends. The germline CDR1 and CDR2 sequences are SEHNR and FQNEAQ (reference sequence). CDR3 length equals 14 residues. RNA transcripts yielded amplified TCR beta CDR3 regions. The TCR CDR3 first-round RT-PCR relied on the HTBI primer set. TCRdb used MiXCR to reprocess the multiplex PCR reads, holding one entry per CDR3 protein. The sample has almost 600,000 distinct CDR3 sequences, under 60% seen once; the top ten hold around 8%. Patients having uncontrolled infection, another autoimmune disease, pregnancy or lactation were not included. This clonotype was seen only once.

This TCR was recovered from a woman aged 18-35 years with Graves' hyperthyroidism. Specimen: peripheral blood or thyroid tissue (not recorded which). V gene TRBV7-9 combines with J gene TRBJ1-5, with D unresolved. The CDR3 bases are TGTGCCAGCAGCTTAGGACTGGGGTGGGAGACCCAGCATTTT. This sequence encodes CASSLGLGWETQHF. The entire variable domain, with the rest obtained from reference TRBV7-9 and TRBJ1-5, is as follows: DTGVSQNPRHKITKRGQNVTFRCDPISEHNRLYWYRQTLGQGPEFLTYFQNEAQLEKSRLLSDRFSAERPKGSFSTLEIQRTEQGDSAMYLCASSLGLGWETQHFGDGTRLSIL.